This TCR beta chain was obtained from a study of TIL therapy for anti-PD-1-resistant metastatic lung cancer (TCRdb year 2021). With respect to the entire study: Among the enrolled patients, the median age was 54 years (range about 35-75), and the median tumor PD-L1 proportion score was 4.5% to 7.5%. The cohort was composed predominantly of lung adenocarcinoma, with a handful of EGFR-mutant and two ALK-rearranged tumors included, and half of patients were identified as current or former smokers. Tumor and peripheral blood T cell receptor beta sequencing was used to track clonotypes across tumor, expanded TIL product and serial blood samples. A median non-synonymous tumor mutation burden of approximately 1.5 mutations per megabase was determined across the cohort by whole-exome sequencing.

The sample's time point label, decoded: pre-treatment sample, taken before nivolumab and TIL therapy. The baseline tumor samples, taken from the same resection that was used to grow TIL, were excised metastases, most often pleural nodules or supraclavicular lymph nodes. Tumors were harvested before any PD-1/PD-L1 blockade; patients then received nivolumab, and those progressing received lymphodepletion, expanded TIL infusion and IL-2. Adults with stage 4 NSCLC were enrolled from October 2017 to January 2020 in a dual-center phase I trial. The samples were drawn from an open-label, single-arm phase I trial testing tumor-infiltrating lymphocyte therapy combined with nivolumab in advanced non-small cell lung cancer. Portions of each resected tumor were snap-frozen in liquid nitrogen and were stored at -80 degrees C. Tumor regions of interest were chosen on H&E sections by laser-capture macrodissection, pulverized into around 16 mg aliquots, and extracted with Qiagen Allprep kits.

Germline trimming amounts to 3 bases on V and 4 bases on J, with 9 as the count of junction bases outside the gene matches. For CDR1 and CDR2, the germline V gene lists SGHVS and FQNEAQ. CDR3 length: 17 amino acids, cysteine to phenylalanine. The retained sequence is limited to the CDR3, 51 bases, with the frame set at the first base. Regarding this clone: This receptor's antigen is unknown. No base-level quality is on record; no much larger clone is a single base apart.

TCR beta CDR3 regions were amplified from genomic DNA by bias-controlled multiplex PCR with the immunoSEQ v3 hsTCRB kit. An Illumina NextSeq 500 was used to sequence the TCR libraries, reaching around 2.1 million read pairs at survey level or roughly 5-6.5 million at deep level. Processing in the source paper ran as follows. V, D and J genes were assigned, non-productive sequences were removed, and clonality was reported by immunoSEQ Analyzer software. To compare repertoires between infused TIL and blood, productive Simpson clonality was used along with the Morisita overlap index of productive TRB rearrangements. Held by TCRdb, this immuneACCESS table contains in-frame sequences only and omits some clones. Under half of the omission traces to an unresolved V gene where checked; the cause of the rest is unknown. The V and J calls and clone size come from that table; D and trimming were worked out from the DNA. Present in this sample are tens of thousands of clones, over 60% of which were seen just once. The top ten hold about 6.9% of the sample.

The paper's findings and limits, for the study overall: Higher clonality and lower diversity were observed in expanded TIL cultures than in baseline intratumoral T cells (median clonality around 6% vs 30%, p < 0.0001). The study protocol defined all tumor marker inferences as exploratory. High clonal turnover was observed in TIL culture, with many enriched product clones not detected in the baseline tumor, which suggested clonal contraction rather than faithful expansion. Because the cohort was highly selected, with more treatment-naive, never-smoker and oncogene-addicted patients than is typical, generalizability is limited.

Sequences were derived from tumor tissue, sampled at baseline. The rearrangement combines TRBV7-8 with TRBJ2-2; TRBD1 fits 9 bases in the junction. The sequence came from a person aged 25 to 80 with non-small cell lung cancer. DNA sequence: TGTGCCAGCAGCTTCCACCCAGCGACAGGGGGCACCGGGGAGCTGTTTTTT. Its protein is CASSFHPATGGTGELFF.